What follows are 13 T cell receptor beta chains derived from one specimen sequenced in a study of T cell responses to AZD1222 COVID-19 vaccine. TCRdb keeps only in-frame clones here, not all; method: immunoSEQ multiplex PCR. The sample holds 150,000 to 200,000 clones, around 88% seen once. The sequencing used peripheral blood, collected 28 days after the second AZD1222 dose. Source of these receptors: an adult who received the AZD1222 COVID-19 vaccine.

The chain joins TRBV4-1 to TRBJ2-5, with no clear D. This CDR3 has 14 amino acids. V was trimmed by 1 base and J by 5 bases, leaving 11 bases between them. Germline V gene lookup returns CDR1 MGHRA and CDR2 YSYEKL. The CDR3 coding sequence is TGCGCCAGCAGCCAAGTGGCTAGGTGGGAGACCCAGTACTTC. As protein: CASSQVARWETQYF.

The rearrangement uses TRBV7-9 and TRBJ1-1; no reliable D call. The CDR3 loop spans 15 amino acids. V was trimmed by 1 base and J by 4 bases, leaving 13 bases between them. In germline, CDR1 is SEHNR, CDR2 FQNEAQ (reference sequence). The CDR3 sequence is CASSLVTGMGTEAFF. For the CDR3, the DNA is TGTGCCAGCAGCTTAGTAACGGGGATGGGCACTGAAGCTTTCTTT.

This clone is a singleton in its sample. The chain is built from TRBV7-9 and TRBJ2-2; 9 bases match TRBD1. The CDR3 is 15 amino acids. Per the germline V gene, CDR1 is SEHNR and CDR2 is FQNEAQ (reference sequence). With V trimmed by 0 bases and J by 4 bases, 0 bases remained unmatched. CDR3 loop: CASSLAGQGTGELFF. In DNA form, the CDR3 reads TGTGCCAGCAGCTTAGCGGGACAGGGCACCGGGGAGCTGTTTTTT.

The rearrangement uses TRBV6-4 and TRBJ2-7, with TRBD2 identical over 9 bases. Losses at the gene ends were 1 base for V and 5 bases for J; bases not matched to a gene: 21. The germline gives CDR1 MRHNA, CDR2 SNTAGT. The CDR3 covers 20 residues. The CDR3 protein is CASSDWAVKSGGKPSHEQYF. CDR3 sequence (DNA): TGTGCCAGCAGTGACTGGGCGGTAAAAAGCGGGGGGAAACCGAGCCACGAGCAGTACTTC.

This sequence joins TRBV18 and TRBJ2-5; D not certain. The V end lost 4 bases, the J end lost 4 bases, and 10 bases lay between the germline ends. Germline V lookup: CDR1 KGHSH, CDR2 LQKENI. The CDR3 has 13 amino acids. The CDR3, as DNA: TGTGCCAGCTCACAGCCCCCGGGAGAGACCCAGTACTTC. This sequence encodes CASSQPPGETQYF.

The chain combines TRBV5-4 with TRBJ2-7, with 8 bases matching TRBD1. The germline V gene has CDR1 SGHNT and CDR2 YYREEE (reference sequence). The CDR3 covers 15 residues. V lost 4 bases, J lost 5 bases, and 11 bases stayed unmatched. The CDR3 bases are TGTGCCAGCAGCCCTCTTCGGGACAGGTCGAACGAGCAGTACTTC. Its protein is CASSPLRDRSNEQYF.

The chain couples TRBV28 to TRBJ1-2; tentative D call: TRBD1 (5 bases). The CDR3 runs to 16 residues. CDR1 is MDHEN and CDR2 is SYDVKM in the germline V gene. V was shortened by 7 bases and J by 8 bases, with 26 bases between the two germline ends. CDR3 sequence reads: CASTPRRFGGRGGYTF. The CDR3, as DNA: TGTGCCAGCACTCCCCGGAGGTTCGGGGGAAGAGGCGGCTACACCTTC.

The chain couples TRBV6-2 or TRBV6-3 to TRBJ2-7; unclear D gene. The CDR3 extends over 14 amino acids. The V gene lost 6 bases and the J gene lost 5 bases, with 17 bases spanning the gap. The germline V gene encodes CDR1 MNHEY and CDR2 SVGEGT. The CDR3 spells CASSPRTIRNEQYF. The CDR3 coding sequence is TGTGCCAGCAGCCCTCGGACCATTCGCAACGAGCAGTACTTC.

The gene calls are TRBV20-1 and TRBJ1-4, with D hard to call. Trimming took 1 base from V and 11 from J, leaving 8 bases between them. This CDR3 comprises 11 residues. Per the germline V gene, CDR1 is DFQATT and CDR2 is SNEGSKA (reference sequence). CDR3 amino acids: CSARVTDKLFF. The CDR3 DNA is TGCAGTGCTAGAGTAACAGACAAACTGTTTTTT.

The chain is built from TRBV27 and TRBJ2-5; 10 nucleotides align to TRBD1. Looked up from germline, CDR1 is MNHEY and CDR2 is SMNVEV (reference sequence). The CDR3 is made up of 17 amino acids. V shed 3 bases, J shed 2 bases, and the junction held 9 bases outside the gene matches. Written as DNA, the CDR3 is TGTGCCAGCAGTTTCCTAACACCGGGACAGGGGCAAGAGACCCAGTACTTC. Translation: CASSFLTPGQGQETQYF.

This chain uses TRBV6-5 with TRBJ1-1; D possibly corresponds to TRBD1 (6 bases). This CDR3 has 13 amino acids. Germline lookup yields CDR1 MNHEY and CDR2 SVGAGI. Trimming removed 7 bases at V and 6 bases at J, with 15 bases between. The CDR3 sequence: CASIKTGNPEAFF. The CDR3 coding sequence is TGTGCCAGCATCAAGACAGGCAACCCTGAAGCTTTCTTT.

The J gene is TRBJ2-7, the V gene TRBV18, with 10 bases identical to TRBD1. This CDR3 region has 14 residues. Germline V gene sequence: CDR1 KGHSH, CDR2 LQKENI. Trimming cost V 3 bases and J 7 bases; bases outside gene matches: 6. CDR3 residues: CASSPGQGVKEQYF. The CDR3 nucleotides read TGTGCCAGCTCACCCGGACAGGGGGTTAAAGAGCAGTACTTC.

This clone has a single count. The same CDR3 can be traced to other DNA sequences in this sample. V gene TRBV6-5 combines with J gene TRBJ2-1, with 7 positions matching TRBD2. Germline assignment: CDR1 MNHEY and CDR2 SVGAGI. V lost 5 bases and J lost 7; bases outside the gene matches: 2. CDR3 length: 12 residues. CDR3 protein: CASSPGGNEQFF. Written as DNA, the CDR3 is TGTGCCAGCAGTCCCGGGGGGAATGAGCAGTTCTTC.